The subject of this entry is one TCR beta chain. Its cognate antigen is unknown. This record belongs to a study of cytomegalovirus exposure and HLA in healthy donors. Study-level results: Later work found that TCR association rates differed between HLA loci; DRB1 had the most and HLA-C the fewest.

Unmatched junction bases numbered 6, after V lost 6 bases and J lost 5 bases. Germline assignment: CDR1 WSHSY and CDR2 SAAADI. The CDR3 contains 14 residues. The PCR made use of 60 Vbeta and 13 Jbeta primers. Some clones are missing from TCRdb's copy, which holds only in-frame ones; the method was immunoSEQ multiplex PCR. The data hold about 110,000 clones, with more than 65% observed a single time. The clonotype originates from a man between 25 and 39 years old in good health and CMV-seropositive. The specimen sequenced was PBMCs. The genes are TRBV10-2 and TRBJ2-5, with TRBD2 matching over 10 bases. In DNA, the CDR3 is TGCGCCAGCAGGGAGGGACTAGCGCGCGAGACCCAGTACTTC. Amino acid sequence: CASREGLARETQYF.